This entry features one TCR beta chain sequence. Its antigen remains unknown. The time point was: week 23, last vaccination. Each dose delivered 300 ug of mutant IDH1 20-mer peptide subcutaneously with imiquimod. This record belongs to a study of a mutant IDH1 vaccine in newly diagnosed glioma. Study-level information: Eight vaccinations reached patients in weeks 1, 3, 5, 7, 11, 15, 19 and 23.

Germline V gene lookup returns CDR1 ENHRY and CDR2 SYGVKD. Between the trimmed V and J ends, which lost 6 bases and 0 bases, there was a span of 9 bases. The CDR3 runs to 14 residues. Clones were sequenced by immunoSEQ multiplex PCR, and TCRdb holds only the in-frame ones, with some missing. The data hold tens of thousands of clones, with roughly 86% observed a single time. The sample in question was PBMCs, obtained from a glioma patient whose treatment included an IDH1 peptide vaccine. This receptor was taken from a man aged 25-40 years with glioma. The chain couples TRBV10-3 to TRBJ1-3; no clear D. CDR3 bases: TGTGCCATCAGAGGCGGCGTCTCTGGAAACACCATATATTTT. It specifies CAIRGGVSGNTIYF.